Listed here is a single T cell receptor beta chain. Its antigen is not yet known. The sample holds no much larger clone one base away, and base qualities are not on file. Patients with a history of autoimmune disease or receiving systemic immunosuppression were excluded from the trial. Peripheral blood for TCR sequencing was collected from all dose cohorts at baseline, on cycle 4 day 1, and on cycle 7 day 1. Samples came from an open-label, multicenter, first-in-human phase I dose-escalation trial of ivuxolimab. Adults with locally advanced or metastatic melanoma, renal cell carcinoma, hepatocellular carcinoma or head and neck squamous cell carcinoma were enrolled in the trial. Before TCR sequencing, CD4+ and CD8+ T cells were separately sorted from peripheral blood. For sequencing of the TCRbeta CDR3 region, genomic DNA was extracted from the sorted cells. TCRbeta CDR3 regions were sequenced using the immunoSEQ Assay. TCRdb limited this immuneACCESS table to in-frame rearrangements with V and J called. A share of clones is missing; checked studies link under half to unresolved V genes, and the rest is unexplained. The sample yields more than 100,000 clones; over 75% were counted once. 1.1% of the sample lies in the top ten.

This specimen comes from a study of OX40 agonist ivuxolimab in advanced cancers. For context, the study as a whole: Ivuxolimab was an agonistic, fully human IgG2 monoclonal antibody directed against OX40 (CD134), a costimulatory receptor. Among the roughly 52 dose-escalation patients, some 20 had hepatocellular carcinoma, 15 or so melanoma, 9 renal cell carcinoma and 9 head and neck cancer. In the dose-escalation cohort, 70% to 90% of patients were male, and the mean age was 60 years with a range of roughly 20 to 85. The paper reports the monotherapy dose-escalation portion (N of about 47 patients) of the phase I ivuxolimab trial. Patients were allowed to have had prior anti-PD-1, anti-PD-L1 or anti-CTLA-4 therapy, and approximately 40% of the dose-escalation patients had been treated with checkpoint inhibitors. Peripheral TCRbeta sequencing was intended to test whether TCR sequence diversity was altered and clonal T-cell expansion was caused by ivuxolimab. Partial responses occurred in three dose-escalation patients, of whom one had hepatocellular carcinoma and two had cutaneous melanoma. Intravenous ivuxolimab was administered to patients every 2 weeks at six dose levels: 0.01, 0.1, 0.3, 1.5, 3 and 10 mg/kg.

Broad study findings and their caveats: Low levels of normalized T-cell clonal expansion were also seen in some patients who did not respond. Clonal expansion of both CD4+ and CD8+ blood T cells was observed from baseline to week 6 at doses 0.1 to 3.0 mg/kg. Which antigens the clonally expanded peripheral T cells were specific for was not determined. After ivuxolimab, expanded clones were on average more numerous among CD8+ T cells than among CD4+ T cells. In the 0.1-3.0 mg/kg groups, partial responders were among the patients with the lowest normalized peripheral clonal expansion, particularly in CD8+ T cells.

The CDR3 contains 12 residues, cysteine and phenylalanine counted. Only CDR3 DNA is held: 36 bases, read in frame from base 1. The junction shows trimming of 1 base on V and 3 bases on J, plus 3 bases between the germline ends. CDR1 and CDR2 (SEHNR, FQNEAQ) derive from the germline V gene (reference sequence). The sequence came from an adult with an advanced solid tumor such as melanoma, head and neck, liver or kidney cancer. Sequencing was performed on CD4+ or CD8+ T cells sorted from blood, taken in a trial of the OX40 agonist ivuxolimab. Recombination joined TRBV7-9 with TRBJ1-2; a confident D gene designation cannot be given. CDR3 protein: CASSLGYYGYTF. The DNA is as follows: TGTGCCAGCAGCTTAGGATACTATGGCTACACCTTC. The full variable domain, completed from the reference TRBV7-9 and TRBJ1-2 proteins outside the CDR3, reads DTGVSQNPRHKITKRGQNVTFRCDPISEHNRLYWYRQTLGQGPEFLTYFQNEAQLEKSRLLSDRFSAERPKGSFSTLEIQRTEQGDSAMYLCASSLGYYGYTFGSGTRLTVV.